These T cell receptor beta chains were read from a single sample in a study of OX40 agonist ivuxolimab in advanced cancers. Using immunoSEQ multiplex PCR, the repertoire was profiled, and TCRdb retains in-frame clones only, with some absent. The table records fewer than 80,000 clones, around 85% of them present only once. Sequenced material: CD4+ or CD8+ T cells sorted from blood, taken in a trial of the OX40 agonist ivuxolimab. The receptors originated from an adult with an advanced solid tumor such as melanoma, head and neck, liver or kidney cancer. Each CDR3 is given with its conserved first and last residue. D genes are given only for firm matches. Size is stated for part of the rows, as once, few or many counts, or as a class when the clone is expanded.

abundance	v_gene	d_gene	j_gene	CDR3aa	CDR3nt
once	TRBV11-2	TRBD2	TRBJ2-7	CASSLGLAGEKGGEQYF	TGTGCCAGCAGCTTAGGACTAGCGGGAGAGAAAGGGGGGGAGCAGTACTTC
.	TRBV2	.	TRBJ1-3	CASSPSLGGYTIYF	TGTGCCAGCAGTCCCTCTCTGGGGGGGTACACCATATATTTT
.	TRBV15	.	TRBJ1-5	CATSIQGSQPQHF	TGTGCCACCAGTATACAGGGATCGCAGCCCCAGCATTTT
.	TRBV5-5	.	TRBJ2-4	CASSHGRAKNIQYF	TGTGCCAGCAGCCACGGGAGAGCCAAAAACATTCAGTACTTC
.	TRBV7-6	.	TRBJ2-3	CASSLGGGWDTQYF	TGTGCCAGCAGCTTAGGCGGAGGGTGGGATACGCAGTATTTT
.	TRBV5-8	.	TRBJ2-1	CASSVGGGGINNEQFF	TGTGCCAGCAGCGTGGGGGGTGGCGGGATCAACAATGAGCAGTTCTTC
.	TRBV7-2	.	TRBJ1-1	CASSLAGIINTEAFF	TGTGCCAGCAGCTTAGCCGGGATTATTAACACTGAAGCTTTCTTT
.	TRBV7-2	.	TRBJ1-2	CASSLSGVNVDGYTF	TGTGCCAGCAGCTTATCGGGGGTGAACGTAGATGGCTACACCTTC
few	TRBV7-2	.	TRBJ2-2	CASSLRAGNTGELFF	TGTGCCAGCAGCTTACGAGCGGGGAACACCGGGGAGCTGTTTTTT
few	TRBV4-2	.	TRBJ1-6	CASSQDFFAPLHF	TGTGCCAGCAGCCAGGACTTTTTCGCACCCCTCCACTTT
.	TRBV6-5	.	TRBJ2-5	CASSYSRVRETQYF	TGTGCCAGCAGTTACTCCAGGGTCAGGGAGACCCAGTACTTC
once	TRBV4-1	.	TRBJ2-7	CASSLQVRGGYEQYF	TGCGCCAGCAGCCTTCAAGTGAGGGGAGGCTACGAGCAGTACTTC
.	TRBV9	.	TRBJ2-3	CASSDLIETTDTQYF	TGTGCCAGCAGCGATTTGATAGAAACCACAGATACGCAGTATTTT
few	TRBV11-2	.	TRBJ2-3	CASSPFWAPDTQYF	TGTGCCAGCAGCCCATTTTGGGCGCCAGATACGCAGTATTTT
.	TRBV7-2	.	TRBJ2-7	CASSLGGRSYEQYF	TGTGCCAGCAGCTTAGGGGGTCGGTCCTACGAGCAGTACTTC
.	TRBV2	.	TRBJ2-3	CASRVTRASTDTQYF	TGTGCCAGCAGAGTGACAAGAGCTAGCACAGATACGCAGTATTTT
.	TRBV6-6	TRBD1	TRBJ1-2	CASSYSLQGANYGYTF	TGTGCCAGCAGTTACTCGCTCCAGGGGGCAAACTATGGCTACACCTTC
.	TRBV5-1	.	TRBJ1-1	CASSTPTGKQAFF	TGCGCCAGCAGCACACCTACAGGGAAGCAAGCTTTCTTT
.	TRBV30	.	TRBJ1-2	CAWSDGSLYGYTF	TGTGCCTGGAGTGACGGGTCGCTCTATGGCTACACCTTC
.	TRBV4-3	.	TRBJ2-5	CASSQGLTSAGGETQYF	TGCGCCAGCAGCCAAGGGTTGACTAGCGCAGGGGGGGAGACCCAGTACTTC
.	TRBV19	TRBD2	TRBJ2-3	CASSRLLAASTDTQYF	TGTGCCAGTAGCCGTCTTCTAGCGGCTAGCACAGATACGCAGTATTTT
once	TRBV2	.	TRBJ1-1	CASRTPLHGARVGTEAFF	TGTGCCAGCAGGACCCCCCTCCACGGGGCCAGGGTGGGCACTGAAGCTTTCTTT
.	TRBV5-1	.	TRBJ2-7	CASSPPTLYEQYF	TGCGCCAGCAGCCCTCCTACCTTATACGAGCAGTACTTC
few	TRBV2	.	TRBJ1-2	CASSDSAVNPPGYTF	TGTGCCAGCAGTGATTCGGCGGTCAACCCTCCTGGCTACACCTTC
.	TRBV5-6	TRBD2	TRBJ2-1	CASSWGTRGYNEQFF	TGTGCCAGCAGCTGGGGGACTAGGGGATACAATGAGCAGTTCTTC
.	TRBV28	.	TRBJ2-3	CASSPIGNYHGDTQYF	TGTGCCAGCAGTCCGATAGGGAACTACCACGGAGATACGCAGTATTTT
.	TRBV7-2	TRBD1	TRBJ1-1	CASSLDPSDRRGGGTEAFF	TGTGCCAGCAGCTTAGATCCCTCGGACAGGCGAGGGGGTGGCACTGAAGCTTTCTTT
.	TRBV11-2	.	TRBJ2-7	CASSLERLEQYF	TGTGCCAGCAGCTTAGAGAGACTCGAGCAGTACTTC
.	TRBV2	.	TRBJ1-1	CASSSDSHLNTEAFF	TGTGCCAGCAGCAGCGACAGCCACTTGAACACTGAAGCTTTCTTT
.	TRBV4-3	.	TRBJ2-2	CASSQARTNGELFF	TGCGCCAGCAGCCAAGCTAGGACTAACGGGGAGCTGTTTTTT
.	TRBV29-1	.	TRBJ2-1	CSVAGGTYNEQFF	TGCAGCGTTGCTGGGGGGACCTACAATGAGCAGTTCTTC
.	TRBV7-9	.	TRBJ1-2	CASSPRTREENYGYTF	TGTGCCAGCAGCCCCCGGACCCGGGAAGAAAACTATGGCTACACCTTC
few	TRBV7-7	.	TRBJ2-3	CASSLDLSDTQYF	TGTGCTAGCAGCTTAGACCTCTCAGATACGCAGTATTTT
.	TRBV13	.	TRBJ2-7	CASSVVLFSGGLYSYEQYF	TGTGCCAGCAGCGTAGTGCTTTTCTCGGGGGGCCTCTACTCCTACGAGCAGTACTTC
.	TRBV28	.	TRBJ1-2	CAIQTGTIGRYGYTF	TGTGCCATCCAGACCGGGACAATAGGCCGATATGGCTACACCTTC
.	TRBV19	.	TRBJ1-1	CASRLQGPLPEAFF	TGTGCCAGTAGACTACAGGGACCCTTGCCTGAAGCTTTCTTT
.	TRBV27	.	TRBJ2-7	CASRTVGRYEQYF	TGTGCCAGCAGGACGGTTGGTAGGTACGAGCAGTACTTC
.	TRBV7-9	.	TRBJ1-6	CASRRDLGNSPLHF	TGTGCCAGCAGGCGGGACCTAGGGAATTCACCCCTCCACTTT
.	TRBV10-3	.	TRBJ2-2	CAISESGGNTGELFF	TGTGCCATCAGTGAGTCAGGGGGGAACACCGGGGAGCTGTTTTTT
.	TRBV5-4	.	TRBJ1-1	CASSLASMNTEAFF	TGTGCCAGCAGCTTGGCCTCCATGAACACTGAAGCTTTCTTT
once	TRBV11-3	.	TRBJ2-2	CASSLEYSPSTGELFF	TGTGCCAGCAGCTTAGAATATTCCCCAAGCACCGGGGAGCTGTTTTTT
once	TRBV18	TRBD1	TRBJ2-7	CASSPGTGGSYEQYF	TGTGCCAGCTCACCGGGGACAGGGGGCTCCTACGAGCAGTACTTC
.	TRBV12-5	TRBD1	TRBJ2-7	CASGADRGALYF	TGTGCTAGTGGGGCCGACAGGGGGGCTTTGTACTTC
.	TRBV25-1	.	TRBJ1-1	CASRGFRVNTEAFF	TGTGCCAGCAGGGGATTCAGAGTGAACACTGAAGCTTTCTTT